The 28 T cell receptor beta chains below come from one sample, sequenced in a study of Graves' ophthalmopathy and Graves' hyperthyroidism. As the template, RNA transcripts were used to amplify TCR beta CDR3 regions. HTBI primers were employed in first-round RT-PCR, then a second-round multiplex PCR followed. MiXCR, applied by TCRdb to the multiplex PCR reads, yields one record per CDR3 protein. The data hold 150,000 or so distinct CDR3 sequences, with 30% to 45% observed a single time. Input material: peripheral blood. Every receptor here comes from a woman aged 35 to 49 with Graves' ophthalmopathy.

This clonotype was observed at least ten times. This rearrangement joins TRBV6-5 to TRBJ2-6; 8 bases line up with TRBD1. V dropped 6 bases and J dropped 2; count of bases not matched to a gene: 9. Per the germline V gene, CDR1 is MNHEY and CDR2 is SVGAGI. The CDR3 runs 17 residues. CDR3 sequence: CASSQGQGLTGANVLTF. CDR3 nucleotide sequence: TGTGCCAGCAGCCAAGGACAGGGTTTGACTGGGGCCAACGTCCTGACTTTC.

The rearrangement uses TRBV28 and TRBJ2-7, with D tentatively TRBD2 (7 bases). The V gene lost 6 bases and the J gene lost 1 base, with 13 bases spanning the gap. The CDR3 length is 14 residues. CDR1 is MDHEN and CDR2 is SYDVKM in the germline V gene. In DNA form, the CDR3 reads TGTGCCAGCAGGGCGGCGGGGGCTTCCTACGAGCAGTACTTC. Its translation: CASRAAGASYEQYF.

Here the CDR3 reads CASSQTTGQGLYEQYF. CDR3 DNA sequence: TGTGCCAGCAGTCAGACCACGGGACAGGGCCTCTACGAGCAGTACTTC. This sequence joins TRBV6-1 and TRBJ2-7; 9 bases fit TRBD1. The CDR3 loop spans 16 amino acids. The trim removed 5 bases at V and 3 bases at J, leaving 11 bases unmatched. CDR1 and CDR2 (germline): MNHNS, SASEGT.

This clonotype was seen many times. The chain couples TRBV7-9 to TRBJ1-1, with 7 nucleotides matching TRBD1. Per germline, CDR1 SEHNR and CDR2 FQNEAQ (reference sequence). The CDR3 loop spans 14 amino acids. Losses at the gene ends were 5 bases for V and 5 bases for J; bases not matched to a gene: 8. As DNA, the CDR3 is TGTGCCAGCAGCCGTTCCAGGGGGAGTACTGAAGCTTTCTTT. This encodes CASSRSRGSTEAFF.

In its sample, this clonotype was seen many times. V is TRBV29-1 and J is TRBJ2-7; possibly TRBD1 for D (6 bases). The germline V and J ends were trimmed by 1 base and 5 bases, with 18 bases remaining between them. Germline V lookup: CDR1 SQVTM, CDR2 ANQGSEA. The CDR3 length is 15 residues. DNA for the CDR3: TGCAGCGTTGAAGGGGCCCCTGGGGGCAGCGACGAGCAGTACTTC. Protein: CSVEGAPGGSDEQYF.

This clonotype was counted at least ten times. The CDR3 protein is CSALLAGVNTGELFF. CDR3 nucleotides: TGCAGTGCACTACTAGCGGGGGTTAACACCGGGGAGCTGTTTTTT. V is TRBV20-1 and J is TRBJ2-2; 11 nucleotides line up with TRBD2. This CDR3 spans 15 amino acids. CDR1 and CDR2 (germline): DFQATT, SNEGSKA (reference sequence). The V segment lost 6 bases and the J segment 2 bases; nucleotides outside the gene matches: 5.

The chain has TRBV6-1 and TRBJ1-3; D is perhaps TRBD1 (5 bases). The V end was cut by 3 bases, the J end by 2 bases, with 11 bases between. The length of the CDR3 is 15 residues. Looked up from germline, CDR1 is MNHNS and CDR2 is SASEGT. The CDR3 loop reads CASSDGGTAGNTIYF. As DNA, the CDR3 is TGTGCCAGCAGTGATGGGGGAACAGCTGGAAACACCATATATTTT.

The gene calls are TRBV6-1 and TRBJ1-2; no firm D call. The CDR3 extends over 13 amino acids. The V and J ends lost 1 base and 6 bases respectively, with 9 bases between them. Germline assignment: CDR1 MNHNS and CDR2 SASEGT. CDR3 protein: CASSEGGQNGYTF. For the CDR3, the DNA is TGTGCCAGCAGTGAAGGAGGGCAGAATGGCTACACCTTC.

CDR3 DNA: TGTGCCAGCCGGTTGACGGGAGGGCAGGAGACCCAGTACTTC. This sequence encodes CASRLTGGQETQYF. The V and J genes are TRBV7-2 and TRBJ2-5; 8 positions match TRBD2. The CDR3 loop spans 14 amino acids. Trimming cost V 8 bases and J 5 bases; bases outside gene matches: 10. Germline assignment: CDR1 SGHTA and CDR2 FQGNSA.

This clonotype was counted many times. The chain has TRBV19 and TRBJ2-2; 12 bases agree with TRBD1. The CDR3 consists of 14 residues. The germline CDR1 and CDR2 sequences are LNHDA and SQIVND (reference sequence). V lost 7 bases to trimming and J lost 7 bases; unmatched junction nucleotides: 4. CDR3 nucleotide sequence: TGTGCCAGTATAGGGACAGGGGGCCTCGGGGAGCTGTTTTTT. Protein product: CASIGTGGLGELFF. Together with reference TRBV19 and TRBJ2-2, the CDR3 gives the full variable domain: DGGITQSPKYLFRKEGQNVTLSCEQNLNHDAMYWYRQDPGQGLRLIYYSQIVNDFQKGDIAEGYSVSREKKESFPLTVTSAQKNPTAFYLCASIGTGGLGELFFGEGSRLTVL.

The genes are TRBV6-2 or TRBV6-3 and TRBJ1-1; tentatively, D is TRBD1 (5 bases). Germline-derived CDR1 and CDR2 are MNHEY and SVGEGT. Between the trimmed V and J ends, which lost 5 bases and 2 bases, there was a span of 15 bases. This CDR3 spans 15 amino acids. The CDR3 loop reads CASSPPWGRNTEAFF. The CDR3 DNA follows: TGTGCCAGCAGTCCCCCTTGGGGCAGAAACACTGAAGCTTTCTTT.

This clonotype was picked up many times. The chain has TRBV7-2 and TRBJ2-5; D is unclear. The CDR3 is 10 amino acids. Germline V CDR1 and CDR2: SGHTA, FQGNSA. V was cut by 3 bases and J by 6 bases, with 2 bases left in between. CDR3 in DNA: TGTGCCAGCAGCTTGAAGACCCAGTACTTC. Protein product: CASSLKTQYF.

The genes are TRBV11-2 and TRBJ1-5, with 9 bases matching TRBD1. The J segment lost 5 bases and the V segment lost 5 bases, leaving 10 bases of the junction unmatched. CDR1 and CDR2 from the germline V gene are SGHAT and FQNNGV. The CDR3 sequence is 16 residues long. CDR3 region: CASSASTGTGYQPQHF. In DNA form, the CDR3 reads TGTGCCAGCAGCGCTTCTACCGGGACAGGGTATCAGCCCCAGCATTTT.

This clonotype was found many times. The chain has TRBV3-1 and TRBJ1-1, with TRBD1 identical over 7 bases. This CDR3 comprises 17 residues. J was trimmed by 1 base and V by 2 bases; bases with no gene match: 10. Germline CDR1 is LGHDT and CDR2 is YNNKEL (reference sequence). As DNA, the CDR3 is TGTGCCAGCAGCCAAAGACAGACAGGGTCCAGGAACACTGAAGCTTTCTTT. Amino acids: CASSQRQTGSRNTEAFF.

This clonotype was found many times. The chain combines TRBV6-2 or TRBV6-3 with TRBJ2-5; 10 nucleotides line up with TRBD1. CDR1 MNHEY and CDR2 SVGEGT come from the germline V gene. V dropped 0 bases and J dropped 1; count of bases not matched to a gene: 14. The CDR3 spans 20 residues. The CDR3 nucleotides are TGTGCCAGCAGTTACTCGATTATGGGACAGGGGCCGATTACCCAAGAGACCCAGTACTTC. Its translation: CASSYSIMGQGPITQETQYF.

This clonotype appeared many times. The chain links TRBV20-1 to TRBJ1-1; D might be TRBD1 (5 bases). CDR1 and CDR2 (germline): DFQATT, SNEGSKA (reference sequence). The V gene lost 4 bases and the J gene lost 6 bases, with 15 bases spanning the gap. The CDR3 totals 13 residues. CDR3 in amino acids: CSAKIGGRAEAFF. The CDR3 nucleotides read TGCAGTGCTAAAATCGGGGGTCGGGCTGAAGCTTTCTTT.

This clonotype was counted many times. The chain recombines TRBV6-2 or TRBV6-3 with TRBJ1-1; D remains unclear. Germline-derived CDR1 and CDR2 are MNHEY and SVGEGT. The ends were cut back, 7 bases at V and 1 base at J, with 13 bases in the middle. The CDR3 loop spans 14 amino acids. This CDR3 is CASTPRVPNTEAFF. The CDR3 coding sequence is TGTGCCAGCACCCCTAGAGTACCGAACACTGAAGCTTTCTTT.

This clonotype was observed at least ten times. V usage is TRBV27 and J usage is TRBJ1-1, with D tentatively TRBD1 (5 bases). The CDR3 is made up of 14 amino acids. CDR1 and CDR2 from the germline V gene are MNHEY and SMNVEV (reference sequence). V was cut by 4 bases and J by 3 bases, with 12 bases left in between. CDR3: CASSSLAGHTEAFF. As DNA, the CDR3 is TGTGCCAGCAGTTCCCTCGCAGGGCACACTGAAGCTTTCTTT.

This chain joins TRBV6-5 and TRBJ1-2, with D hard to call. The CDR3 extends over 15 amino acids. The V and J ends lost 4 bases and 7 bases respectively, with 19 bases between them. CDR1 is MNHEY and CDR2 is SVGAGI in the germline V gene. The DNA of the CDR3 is TGTGCCAGCAGTTCTCCCCGTCGCATAAGGGCTGGCTACACCTTC. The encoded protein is CASSSPRRIRAGYTF.

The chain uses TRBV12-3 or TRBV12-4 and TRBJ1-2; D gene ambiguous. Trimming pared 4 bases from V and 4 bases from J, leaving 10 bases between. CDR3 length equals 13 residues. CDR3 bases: TGTGCCAGCAGTTCAGCAGCAGCCTATGGCTACACCTTC. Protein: CASSSAAAYGYTF.

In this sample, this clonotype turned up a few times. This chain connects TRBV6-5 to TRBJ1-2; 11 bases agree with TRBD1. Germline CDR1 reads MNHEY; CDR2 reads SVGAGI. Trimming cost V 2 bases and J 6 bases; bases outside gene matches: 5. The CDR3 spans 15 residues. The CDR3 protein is CASSYTGTGGNGYTF. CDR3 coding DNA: TGTGCCAGCAGTTACACCGGGACAGGGGGAAATGGCTACACCTTC.

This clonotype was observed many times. CDR3 protein: CASSTGTNYGYTF. The CDR3 region has the DNA TGTGCCAGCAGCACAGGGACTAACTATGGCTACACCTTC. The chain carries TRBV11-2 and TRBJ1-2; weak D call: TRBD1 (6 bases). Germline V CDR1 and CDR2: SGHAT, FQNNGV. V lost 5 bases and J lost 0, with 7 bases in between. The CDR3 runs to 13 residues.

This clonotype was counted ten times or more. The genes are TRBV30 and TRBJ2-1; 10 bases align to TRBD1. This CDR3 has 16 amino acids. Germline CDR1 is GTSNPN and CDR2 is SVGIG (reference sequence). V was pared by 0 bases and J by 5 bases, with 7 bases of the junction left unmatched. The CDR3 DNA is TGTGCCTGGAGTGTACAGACAGGGGGCAGCGACAATGAGCAGTTCTTC. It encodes CAWSVQTGGSDNEQFF.

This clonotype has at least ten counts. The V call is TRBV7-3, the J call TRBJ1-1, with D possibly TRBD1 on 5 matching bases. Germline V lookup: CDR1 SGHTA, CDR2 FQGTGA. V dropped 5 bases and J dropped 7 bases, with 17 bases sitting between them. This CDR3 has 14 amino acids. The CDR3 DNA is TGTGCCAGCAGCCGCGGTGGAGGGGTGGATGAAGCTTTCTTT. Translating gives CASSRGGGVDEAFF.

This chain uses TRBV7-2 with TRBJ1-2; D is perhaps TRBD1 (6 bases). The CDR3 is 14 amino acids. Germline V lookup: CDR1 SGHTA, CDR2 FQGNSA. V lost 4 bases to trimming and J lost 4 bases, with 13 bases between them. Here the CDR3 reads CASSYDRTAYGYTF. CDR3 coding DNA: TGTGCCAGCAGCTACGACAGGACCGCCTATGGCTACACCTTC.

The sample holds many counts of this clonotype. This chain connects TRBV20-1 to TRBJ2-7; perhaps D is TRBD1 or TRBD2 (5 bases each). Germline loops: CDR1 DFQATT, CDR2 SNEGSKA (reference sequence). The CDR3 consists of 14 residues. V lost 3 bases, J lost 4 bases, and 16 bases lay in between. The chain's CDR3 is CSASFPQGRYEQYF. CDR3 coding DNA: TGCAGTGCTAGCTTCCCGCAGGGACGGTACGAGCAGTACTTC.

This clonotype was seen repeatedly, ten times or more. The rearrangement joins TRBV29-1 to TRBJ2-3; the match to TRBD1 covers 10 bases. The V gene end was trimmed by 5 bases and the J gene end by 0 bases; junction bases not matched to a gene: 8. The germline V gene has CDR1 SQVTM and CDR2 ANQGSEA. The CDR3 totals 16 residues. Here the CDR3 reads CSVTGLDRGSTDTQYF. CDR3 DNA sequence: TGCAGCGTTACAGGCTTGGACAGGGGGAGCACAGATACGCAGTATTTT.

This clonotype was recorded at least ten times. The CDR3 here is CSALRGDGETQYF. DNA of the CDR3: TGCAGTGCGTTGAGGGGCGATGGCGAGACCCAGTACTTC. The chain uses TRBV20-1 and TRBJ2-5; D is perhaps TRBD1 or TRBD2 (5 bases each). The CDR3 is made up of 13 amino acids. Trimming removed 6 bases at V and 5 bases at J, with 16 bases between. CDR1 is DFQATT and CDR2 is SNEGSKA in the germline V gene (reference sequence).